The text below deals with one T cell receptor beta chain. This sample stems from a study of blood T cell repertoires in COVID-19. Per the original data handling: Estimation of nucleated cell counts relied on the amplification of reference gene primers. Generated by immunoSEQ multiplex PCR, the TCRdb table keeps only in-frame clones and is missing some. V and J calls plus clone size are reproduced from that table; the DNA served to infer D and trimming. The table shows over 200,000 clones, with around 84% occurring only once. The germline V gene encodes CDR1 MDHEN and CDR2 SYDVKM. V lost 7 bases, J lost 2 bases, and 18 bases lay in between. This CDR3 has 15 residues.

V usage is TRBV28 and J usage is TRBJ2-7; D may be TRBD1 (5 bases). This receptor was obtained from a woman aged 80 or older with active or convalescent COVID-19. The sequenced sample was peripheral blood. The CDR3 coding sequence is TGTGCCAGCACCTCCTGGTGGGGCACCACCTACGAGCAGTACTTC. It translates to CASTSWWGTTYEQYF.